These 11 T cell receptor beta chains originate from one sample sequenced in a study of breast tumors, draining lymph nodes, adjacent tissues. A single record per CDR3 protein comes from TCRdb applying MiXCR to the multiplex PCR reads. Of tens of thousands of distinct CDR3 sequences in the sample, around 52% were seen once. Sequencing input: breast tumor tissue. The receptors shown here come from a female donor with breast cancer. Some clones in this sample may be carry-over from other donors' samples.

This clonotype was seen once. CDR3 protein: CAWSEQGTSPLHF. In DNA form, the CDR3 reads TGTGCCTGGAGTGAGCAGGGGACTTCACCCCTCCACTTT. J is TRBJ1-6 and V is TRBV19; D is possibly TRBD1 (6 bases). CDR3 length: 13 amino acids. Trimming cost V 11 bases and J 9 bases, with 17 bases left between them. The germline V gene has CDR1 LNHDA and CDR2 SQIVND (reference sequence).

As regards this clonotype: A junction end diverges from the germline sequence, so it may reflect a read error. V is TRBV20-1 and J is TRBJ2-7; TRBD1 or TRBD2 may be the D gene (6 bases each). CDR3 length: 12 residues. The V gene's germline CDR1 is DFQATT and CDR2 SNEGSKA (reference sequence). Written as DNA, the CDR3 is TGCAGTGCTGGGGCAATGATGGGGGGCTGCACCTTC. Its translation is CSAGAMMGGCTF.

This clonotype occurred a few times. The chain joins TRBV5-8 to TRBJ1-1; the D gene is possibly TRBD1 (6 bases). Deletions cut 0 bases from V and 9 bases from J, with 15 bases between. CDR1 and CDR2 (germline): SGHTS, YDEGEE. The CDR3 length is 14 residues. CDR3: CASSLVGTRGQAFF. CDR3 DNA sequence: TGTGCCAGCAGCTTGGTTGGGACCAGGGGTCAAGCTTTCTTT.

This clonotype was found a few times. The V gene is TRBV5-1, the J gene TRBJ1-4; 7 bases align to TRBD1. This CDR3 comprises 14 residues. With V trimmed by 2 bases and J by 7 bases, 5 bases remained unmatched. In germline, CDR1 is SGHRS, CDR2 YFSETQ. This CDR3 reads CASSFGGGGEKLFF. DNA of the CDR3: TGCGCCAGCAGCTTCGGAGGGGGCGGTGAAAAACTGTTTTTT.

The V call is TRBV5-1, the J call TRBJ1-1; D is unresolved. Germline CDR1 is SGHRS and CDR2 is YFSETQ. The germline V and J ends were trimmed by 3 bases and 1 base, with 7 bases remaining between them. The CDR3 sequence is 13 residues long. The CDR3 DNA follows: TGCGCCAGCAGCTCCTCACAGAACACTGAAGCTTTCTTT. Translation: CASSSSQNTEAFF. Filled out from reference TRBV5-1 and TRBJ1-1, the complete variable domain reads KAGVTQTPRYLIKTRGQQVTLSCSPISGHRSVSWYQQTPGQGLQFLFEYFSETQRNKGNFPGRFSGRQFSNSRSEMNVSTLELGDSALYLCASSSSQNTEAFFGQGTRLTVV.

This clonotype was counted a few times. The chain joins TRBV4-2 to TRBJ1-1, with unresolved D. Germline assignment: CDR1 LGHNA and CDR2 YNFKEQ. The CDR3 consists of 15 residues. V lost 1 base to trimming and J lost 3 bases, with 12 bases between them. CDR3 residues: CASSQAGVGYTEAFF. CDR3 DNA: TGTGCCAGCAGCCAAGCCGGGGTTGGGTACACTGAAGCTTTCTTT.

The CDR3 here is CASSVPGQDHYEQYF. The DNA for the CDR3 is TGTGCCAGTAGTGTCCCGGGACAGGACCACTACGAGCAGTACTTC. The V gene is TRBV19, the J gene TRBJ2-7; TRBD1 matches at 8 bases. The trim removed 5 bases at V and 3 bases at J, leaving 9 bases unmatched. This CDR3 has 15 residues. Germline V gene data show CDR1 as LNHDA and CDR2 as SQIVND (reference sequence).

The V call is TRBV6-6, the J call TRBJ2-1; unclear D gene. CDR3 length: 16 residues. Trimming stripped 11 bases from V and 2 bases from J, with 22 bases between. CDR1 and CDR2 (germline): MNHNY, SVGAGI (reference sequence). The CDR3 DNA reads TGTGCCGGATCCCTCCGAGCGTCGCAGCCCTACAATGAGCAGTTCTTC. This encodes CAGSLRASQPYNEQFF.

The chain couples TRBV15 to TRBJ1-4; D is perhaps TRBD1 (5 bases). V lost 1 base and J lost 8, with 11 bases in between. Germline V gives CDR1 LNHNV, CDR2 YYDKDF (reference sequence). The CDR3 is 14 amino acids. The CDR3 sequence: CATSRGRAGEKLFF. CDR3 coding DNA: TGTGCCACCAGCAGAGGCAGGGCTGGGGAAAAACTGTTTTTT.

This clonotype was found a few times. The chain has TRBV24-1 and TRBJ1-4, with TRBD1 as a possible D gene (5 bases). V was clipped by 7 bases and J by 8 bases, with 19 bases between them. The germline V gene has CDR1 KGHDR and CDR2 SFDVKD. The CDR3 sequence is 15 residues long. The CDR3 region is CATSREGVPGEKLFF. The CDR3 region has the DNA TGTGCCACCAGCAGGGAGGGTGTTCCAGGGGAAAAACTGTTTTTT.

The V and J genes are TRBV20-1 and TRBJ2-7; 9 positions match TRBD1. Germline-derived CDR1 and CDR2 are DFQATT and SNEGSKA (reference sequence). The CDR3 has 12 amino acids. After removal of 5 bases from V and 5 bases from J, the junction contained 4 bases not matched to a gene. CDR3 nucleotides: TGCAGTGCTGACAGGGGGAGAAACGAGCAGTACTTC. Encoded protein: CSADRGRNEQYF.